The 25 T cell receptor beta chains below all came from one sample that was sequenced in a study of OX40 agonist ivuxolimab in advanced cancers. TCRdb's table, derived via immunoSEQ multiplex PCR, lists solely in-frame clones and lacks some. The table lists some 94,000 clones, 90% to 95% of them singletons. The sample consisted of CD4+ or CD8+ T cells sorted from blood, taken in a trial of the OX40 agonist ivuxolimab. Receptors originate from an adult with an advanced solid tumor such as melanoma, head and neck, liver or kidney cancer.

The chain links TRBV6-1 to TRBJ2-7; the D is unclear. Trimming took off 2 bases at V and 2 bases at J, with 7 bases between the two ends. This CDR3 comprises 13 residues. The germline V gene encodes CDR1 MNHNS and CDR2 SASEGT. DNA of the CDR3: TGTGCCAGCAGTGAAATAATCGCCTACGAGCAGTACTTC. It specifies CASSEIIAYEQYF.

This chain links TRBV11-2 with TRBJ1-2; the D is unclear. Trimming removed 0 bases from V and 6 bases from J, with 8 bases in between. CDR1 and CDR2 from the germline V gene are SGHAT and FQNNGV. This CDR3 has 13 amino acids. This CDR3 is CASSLEGLNGYTF. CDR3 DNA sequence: TGTGCCAGCAGCTTAGAGGGATTGAATGGCTACACCTTC.

CDR3 residues: CSVGETSSYEQYF. In nucleotides, the CDR3 is TGCAGCGTCGGGGAAACGAGCTCCTACGAGCAGTACTTC. The chain uses TRBV29-1 and TRBJ2-7; D is perhaps TRBD2 (5 bases). The CDR3 consists of 13 residues. In germline, CDR1 is SQVTM, CDR2 ANQGSEA. Trimming pared 6 bases from V and 0 bases from J, leaving 12 bases between.

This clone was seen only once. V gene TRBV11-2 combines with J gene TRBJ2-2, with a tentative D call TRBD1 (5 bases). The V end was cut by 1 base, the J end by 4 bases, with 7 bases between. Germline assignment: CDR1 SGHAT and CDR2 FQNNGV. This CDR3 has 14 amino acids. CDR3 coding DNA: TGTGCCAGCAGCTTAGTTAGGGGCACCGGGGAGCTGTTTTTT. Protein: CASSLVRGTGELFF.

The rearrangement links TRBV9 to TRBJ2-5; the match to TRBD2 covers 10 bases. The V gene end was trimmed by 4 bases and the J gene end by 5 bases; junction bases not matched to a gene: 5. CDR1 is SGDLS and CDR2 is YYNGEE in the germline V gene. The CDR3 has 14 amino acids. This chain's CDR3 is CASSLAGDRETQYF. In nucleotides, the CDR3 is TGTGCCAGCAGCCTAGCGGGAGACCGGGAGACCCAGTACTTC.

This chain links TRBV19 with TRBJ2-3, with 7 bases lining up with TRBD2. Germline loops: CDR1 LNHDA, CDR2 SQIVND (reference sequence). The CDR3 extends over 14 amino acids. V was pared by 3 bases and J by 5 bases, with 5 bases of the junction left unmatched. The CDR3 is CASSIRGGIDTQYF. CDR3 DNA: TGTGCCAGTAGTATTCGGGGAGGGATAGATACGCAGTATTTT. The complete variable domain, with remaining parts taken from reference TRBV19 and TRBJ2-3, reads DGGITQSPKYLFRKEGQNVTLSCEQNLNHDAMYWYRQDPGQGLRLIYYSQIVNDFQKGDIAEGYSVSREKKESFPLTVTSAQKNPTAFYLCASSIRGGIDTQYFGPGTRLTVL.

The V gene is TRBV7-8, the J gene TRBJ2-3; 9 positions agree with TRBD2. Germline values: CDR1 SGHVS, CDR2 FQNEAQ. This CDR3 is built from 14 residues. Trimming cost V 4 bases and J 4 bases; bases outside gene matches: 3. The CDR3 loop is CASSSLAGADTQYF. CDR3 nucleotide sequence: TGTGCCAGCAGCTCCTTAGCGGGAGCAGATACGCAGTATTTT.

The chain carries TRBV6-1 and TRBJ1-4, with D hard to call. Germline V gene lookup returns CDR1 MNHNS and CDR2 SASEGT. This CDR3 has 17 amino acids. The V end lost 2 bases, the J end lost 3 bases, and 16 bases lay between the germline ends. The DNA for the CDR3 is TGTGCCAGCAGTGAAACGACGGCCCGCTTAGCTAATGAAAAACTGTTTTTT. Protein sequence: CASSETTARLANEKLFF.

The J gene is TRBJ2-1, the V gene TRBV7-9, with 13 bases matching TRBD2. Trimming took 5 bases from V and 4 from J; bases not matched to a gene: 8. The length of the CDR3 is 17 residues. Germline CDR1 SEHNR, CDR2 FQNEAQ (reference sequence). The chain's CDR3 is CASSQRWTSGRYNEQFF. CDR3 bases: TGTGCCAGCAGCCAAAGGTGGACTAGCGGGAGATACAATGAGCAGTTCTTC.

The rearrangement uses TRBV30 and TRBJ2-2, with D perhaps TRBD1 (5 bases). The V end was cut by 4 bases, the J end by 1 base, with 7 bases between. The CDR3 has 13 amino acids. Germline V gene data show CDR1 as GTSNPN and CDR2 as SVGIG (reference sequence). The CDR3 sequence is CAWTQGNTGELFF. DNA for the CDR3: TGTGCCTGGACCCAGGGGAACACCGGGGAGCTGTTTTTT.

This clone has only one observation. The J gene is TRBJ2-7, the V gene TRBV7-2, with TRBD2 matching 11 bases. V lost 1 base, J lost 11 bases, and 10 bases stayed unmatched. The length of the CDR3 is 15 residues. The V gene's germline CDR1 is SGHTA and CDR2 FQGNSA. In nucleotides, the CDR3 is TGTGCCAGCAGCTTAGGAGGAGGTAGCGGGAGGGTCGAGTACTTC. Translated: CASSLGGGSGRVEYF.

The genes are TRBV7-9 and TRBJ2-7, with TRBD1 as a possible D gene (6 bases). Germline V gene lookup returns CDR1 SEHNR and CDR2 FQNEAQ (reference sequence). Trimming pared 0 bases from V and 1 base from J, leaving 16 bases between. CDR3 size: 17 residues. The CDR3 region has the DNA TGTGCCAGCAGCTTAGCGATTAGCAGAGGGGGATCCTACGAGCAGTACTTC. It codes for CASSLAISRGGSYEQYF.

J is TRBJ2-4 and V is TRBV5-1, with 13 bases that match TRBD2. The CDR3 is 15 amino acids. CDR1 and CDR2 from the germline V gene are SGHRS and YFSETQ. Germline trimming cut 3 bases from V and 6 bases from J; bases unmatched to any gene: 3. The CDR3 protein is CASSWGTSGVNIQYF. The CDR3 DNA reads TGCGCCAGCAGCTGGGGGACTAGCGGGGTAAACATTCAGTACTTC.

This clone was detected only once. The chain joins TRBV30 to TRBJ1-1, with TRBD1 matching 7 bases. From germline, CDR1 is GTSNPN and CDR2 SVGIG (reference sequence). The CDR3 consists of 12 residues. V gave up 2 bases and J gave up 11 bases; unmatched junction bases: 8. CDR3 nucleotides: TGTGCCTGGAGTCAGGGGGATCGGATTGCTTTCTTT. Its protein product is CAWSQGDRIAFF.

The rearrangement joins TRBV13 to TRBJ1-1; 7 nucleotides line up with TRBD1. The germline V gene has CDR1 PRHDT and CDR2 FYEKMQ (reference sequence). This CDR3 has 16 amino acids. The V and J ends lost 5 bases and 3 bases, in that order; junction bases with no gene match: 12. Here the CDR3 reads CASSPKQGSRHTEAFF. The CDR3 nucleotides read TGTGCCAGCAGCCCGAAACAGGGGAGCAGGCACACTGAAGCTTTCTTT.

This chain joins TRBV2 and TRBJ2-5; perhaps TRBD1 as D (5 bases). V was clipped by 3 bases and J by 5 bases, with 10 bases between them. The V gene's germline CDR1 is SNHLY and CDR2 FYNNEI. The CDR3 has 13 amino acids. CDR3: CASSDQGWETQYF. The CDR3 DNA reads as TGTGCCAGCAGTGACCAGGGCTGGGAGACCCAGTACTTC. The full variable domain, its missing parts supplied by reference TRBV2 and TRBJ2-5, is EPEVTQTPSHQVTQMGQEVILRCVPISNHLYFYWYRQILGQKVEFLVSFYNNEISEKSEIFDDQFSVERPDGSNFTLKIRSTKLEDSAMYFCASSDQGWETQYFGPGTRLLVL.

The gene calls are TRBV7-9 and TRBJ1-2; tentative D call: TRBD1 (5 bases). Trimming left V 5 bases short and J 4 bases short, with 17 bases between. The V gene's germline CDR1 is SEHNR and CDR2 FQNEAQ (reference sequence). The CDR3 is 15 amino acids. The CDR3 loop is CASSRGRDGGYGYTF. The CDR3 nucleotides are TGTGCCAGCAGCCGGGGACGGGATGGGGGCTATGGCTACACCTTC.

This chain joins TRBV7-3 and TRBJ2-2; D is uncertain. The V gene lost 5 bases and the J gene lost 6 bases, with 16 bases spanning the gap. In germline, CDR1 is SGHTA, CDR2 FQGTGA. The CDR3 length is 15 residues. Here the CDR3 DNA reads TGTGCCAGCAGCGCACACCCGGACGGGCCCGGGGAGCTGTTTTTT. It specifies CASSAHPDGPGELFF.

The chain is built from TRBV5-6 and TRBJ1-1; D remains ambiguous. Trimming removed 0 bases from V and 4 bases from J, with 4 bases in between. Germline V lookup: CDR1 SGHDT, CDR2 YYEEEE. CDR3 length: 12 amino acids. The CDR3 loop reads CASSLVSTEAFF. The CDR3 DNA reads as TGTGCCAGCAGCTTGGTCAGCACTGAAGCTTTCTTT.

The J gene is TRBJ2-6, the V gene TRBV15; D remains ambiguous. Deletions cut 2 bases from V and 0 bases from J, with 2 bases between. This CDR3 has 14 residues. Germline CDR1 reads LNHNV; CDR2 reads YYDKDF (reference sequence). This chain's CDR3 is CATSRYSGANVLTF. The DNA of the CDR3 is TGTGCCACCAGCAGATACTCTGGGGCCAACGTCCTGACTTTC.

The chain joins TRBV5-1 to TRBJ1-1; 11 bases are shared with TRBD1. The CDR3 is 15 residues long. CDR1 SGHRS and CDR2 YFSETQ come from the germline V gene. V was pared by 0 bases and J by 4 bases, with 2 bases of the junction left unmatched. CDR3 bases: TGCGCCAGCAGCTTGGTGGGACAGGGGGTCACTGAAGCTTTCTTT. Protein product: CASSLVGQGVTEAFF. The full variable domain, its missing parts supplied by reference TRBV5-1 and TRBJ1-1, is KAGVTQTPRYLIKTRGQQVTLSCSPISGHRSVSWYQQTPGQGLQFLFEYFSETQRNKGNFPGRFSGRQFSNSRSEMNVSTLELGDSALYLCASSLVGQGVTEAFFGQGTRLTVV.

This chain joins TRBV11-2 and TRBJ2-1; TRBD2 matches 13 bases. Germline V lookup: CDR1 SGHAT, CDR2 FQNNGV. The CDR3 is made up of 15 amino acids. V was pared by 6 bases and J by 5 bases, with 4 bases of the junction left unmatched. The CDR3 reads CASRRTSGSDNEQFF. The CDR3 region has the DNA TGTGCCAGCAGACGGACTAGCGGGAGCGACAATGAGCAGTTCTTC.

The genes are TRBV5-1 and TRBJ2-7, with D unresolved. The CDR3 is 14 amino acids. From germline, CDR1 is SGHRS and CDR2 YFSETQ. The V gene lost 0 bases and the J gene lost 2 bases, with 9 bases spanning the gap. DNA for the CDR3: TGCGCCAGCAGCTTGGCCCTTCAGGCCTACGAGCAGTACTTC. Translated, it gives CASSLALQAYEQYF.

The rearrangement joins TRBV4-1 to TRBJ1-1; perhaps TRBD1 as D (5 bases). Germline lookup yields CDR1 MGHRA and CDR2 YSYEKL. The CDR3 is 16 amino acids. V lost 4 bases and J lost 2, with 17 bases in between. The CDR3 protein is CASSRDQPDINTEAFF. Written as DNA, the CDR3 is TGCGCCAGCAGCCGAGACCAACCGGACATAAACACTGAAGCTTTCTTT.

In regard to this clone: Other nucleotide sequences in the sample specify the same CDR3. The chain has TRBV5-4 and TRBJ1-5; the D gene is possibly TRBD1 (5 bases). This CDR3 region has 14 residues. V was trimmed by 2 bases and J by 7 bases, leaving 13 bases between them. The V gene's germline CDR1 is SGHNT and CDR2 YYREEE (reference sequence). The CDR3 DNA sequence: TGTGCCAGCAGCTTCGGGGGGGAGGGCCAGCCCCAGCATTTT. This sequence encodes CASSFGGEGQPQHF. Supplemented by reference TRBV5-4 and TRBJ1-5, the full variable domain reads ETGVTQSPTHLIKTRGQQVTLRCSSQSGHNTVSWYQQALGQGPQFIFQYYREEENGRGNFPPRFSGLQFPNYSSELNVNALELDDSALYLCASSFGGEGQPQHFGDGTRLSIL.